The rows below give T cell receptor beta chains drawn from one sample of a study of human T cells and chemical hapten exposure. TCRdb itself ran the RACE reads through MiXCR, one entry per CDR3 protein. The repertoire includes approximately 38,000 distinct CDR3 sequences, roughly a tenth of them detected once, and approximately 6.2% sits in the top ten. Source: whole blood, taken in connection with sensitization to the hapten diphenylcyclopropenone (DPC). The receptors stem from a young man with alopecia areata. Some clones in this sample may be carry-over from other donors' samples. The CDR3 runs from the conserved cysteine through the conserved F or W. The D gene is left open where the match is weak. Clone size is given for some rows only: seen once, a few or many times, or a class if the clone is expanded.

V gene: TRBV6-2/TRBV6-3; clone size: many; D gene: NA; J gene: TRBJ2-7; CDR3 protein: CASSNPLYEQYF; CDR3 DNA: TGTGCCAGCAGTAACCCCCTCTACGAGCAGTACTTC
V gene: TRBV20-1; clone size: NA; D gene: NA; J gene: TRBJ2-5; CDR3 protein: CSARTGETQYF; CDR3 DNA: TGCAGTGCTAGGACAGGAGAGACCCAGTACTTC
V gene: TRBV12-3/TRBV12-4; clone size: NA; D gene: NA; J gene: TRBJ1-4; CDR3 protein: CASSHSLDTTRGINEKLFF; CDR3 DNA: TGTGCCAGCAGTCACTCCCTGGACACTACCCGGGGAATTAATGAAAAACTGTTTTTT
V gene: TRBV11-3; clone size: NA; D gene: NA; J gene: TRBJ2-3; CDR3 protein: CASSLDGAYTDTQYF; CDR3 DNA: TGTGCCAGCAGCTTAGATGGGGCGTACACAGATACGCAGTATTTT
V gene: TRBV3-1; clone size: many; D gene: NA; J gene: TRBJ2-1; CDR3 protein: CASSQTPGVEQFF; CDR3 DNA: TGTGCCAGCAGCCAAACTCCCGGGGTTGAGCAGTTCTTC
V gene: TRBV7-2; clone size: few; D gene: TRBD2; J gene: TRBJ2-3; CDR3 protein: CASSGLAGAADTQYF; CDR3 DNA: TGTGCCAGCAGCGGACTAGCGGGAGCTGCAGATACGCAGTATTTT
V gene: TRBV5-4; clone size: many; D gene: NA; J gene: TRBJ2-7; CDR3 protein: CASSRRGSSYEQYF; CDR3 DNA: TGTGCCAGCAGCCGGAGAGGTAGCTCCTACGAGCAGTACTTC
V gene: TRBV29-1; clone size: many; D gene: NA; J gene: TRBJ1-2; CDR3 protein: CSATTGFYGYTF; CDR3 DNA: TGCAGCGCAACAACAGGGTTCTATGGCTACACCTTC
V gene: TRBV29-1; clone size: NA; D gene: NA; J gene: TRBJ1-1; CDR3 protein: CSTGDWTTEAFF; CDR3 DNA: TGCAGCACCGGAGACTGGACCACTGAAGCTTTCTTT
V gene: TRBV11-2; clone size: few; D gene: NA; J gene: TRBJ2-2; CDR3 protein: CASSLEWELFF; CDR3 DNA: TGTGCCAGCAGCTTAGAGTGGGAGCTGTTTTTT
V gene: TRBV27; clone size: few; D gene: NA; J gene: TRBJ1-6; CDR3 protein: CASSLLARTSYNSPLHF; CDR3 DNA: TGTGCCAGCAGTTTACTAGCACGGACAAGCTATAATTCACCCCTCCACTTT
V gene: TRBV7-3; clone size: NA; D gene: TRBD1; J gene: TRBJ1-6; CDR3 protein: CASSYSGTGTSPLHF; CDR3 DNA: TGTGCCAGCAGTTACTCCGGGACAGGGACTTCACCCCTCCACTTT
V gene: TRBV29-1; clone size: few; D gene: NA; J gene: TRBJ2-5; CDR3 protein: CSVVGQGQTQYF; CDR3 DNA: TGCAGCGTTGTCGGGCAGGGCCAGACCCAGTACTTC
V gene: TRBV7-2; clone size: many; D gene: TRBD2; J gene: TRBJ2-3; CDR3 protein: CASSTGLGGSDTQYF; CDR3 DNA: TGTGCCAGCAGCACGGGACTAGGAGGTTCAGATACGCAGTATTTT
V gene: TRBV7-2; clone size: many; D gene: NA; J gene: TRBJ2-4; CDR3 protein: CASSLLGLAKNIQYF; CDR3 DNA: TGTGCCAGCAGCTTATTGGGACTAGCCAAAAACATTCAGTACTTC
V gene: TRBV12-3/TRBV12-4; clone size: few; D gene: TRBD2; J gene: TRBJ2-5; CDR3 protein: CASRRSGVGETQYF; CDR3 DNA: TGTGCCAGCAGGCGTAGCGGGGTCGGTGAGACCCAGTACTTC
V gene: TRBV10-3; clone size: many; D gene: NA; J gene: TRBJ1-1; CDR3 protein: CAISEGPLGTEAFF; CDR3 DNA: TGTGCCATCAGTGAGGGTCCTTTAGGCACTGAAGCTTTCTTT
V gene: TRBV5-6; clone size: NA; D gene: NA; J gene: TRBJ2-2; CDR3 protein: CASSPQGNTGELFF; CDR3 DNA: TGTGCCAGCAGCCCCCAGGGGAACACCGGGGAGCTGTTTTTT
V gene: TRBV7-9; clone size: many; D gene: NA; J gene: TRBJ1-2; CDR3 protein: CASSSTDFNYGYTF; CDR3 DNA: TGTGCCAGCAGTTCGACAGATTTTAACTATGGCTACACCTTC
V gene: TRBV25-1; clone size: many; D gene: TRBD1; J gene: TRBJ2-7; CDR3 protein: CASRTGIEQYF; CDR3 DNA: TGTGCCAGTAGGACAGGGATCGAGCAGTACTTC
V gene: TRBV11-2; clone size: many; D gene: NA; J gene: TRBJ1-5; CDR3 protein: CASSLGVSPNQPQHF; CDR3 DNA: TGTGCCAGCAGCTTAGGCGTCAGCCCTAATCAGCCCCAGCATTTT
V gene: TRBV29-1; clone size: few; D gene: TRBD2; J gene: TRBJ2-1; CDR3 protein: CSLREGEQFF; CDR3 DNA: TGCAGCCTGAGGGAGGGGGAGCAGTTCTTC
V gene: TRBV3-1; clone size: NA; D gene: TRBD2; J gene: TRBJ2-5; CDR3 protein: CASSRRGGQETQYF; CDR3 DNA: TGTGCCAGCAGCCGCCGGGGGGGCCAAGAGACCCAGTACTTC
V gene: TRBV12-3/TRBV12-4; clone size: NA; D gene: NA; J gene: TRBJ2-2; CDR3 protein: CASKPSEAGELFF; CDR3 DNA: TGTGCCAGCAAACCTAGCGAGGCCGGGGAGCTGTTTTTT
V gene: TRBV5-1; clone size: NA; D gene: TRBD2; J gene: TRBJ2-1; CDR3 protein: CASSLAGNSGSYEQFF; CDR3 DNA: TGCGCCAGCAGCTTGGCCGGCAATAGCGGGAGTTACGAGCAGTTCTTC
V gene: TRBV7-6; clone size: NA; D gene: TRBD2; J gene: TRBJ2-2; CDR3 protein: CASSSISGINTGELFF; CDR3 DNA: TGTGCCAGCAGCTCAATTAGCGGGATTAACACCGGGGAGCTGTTTTTT
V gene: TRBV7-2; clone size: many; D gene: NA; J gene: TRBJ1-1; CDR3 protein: CASSRGRLEAFF; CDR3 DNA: TGTGCCAGCAGCCGGGGACGGTTAGAAGCTTTCTTT
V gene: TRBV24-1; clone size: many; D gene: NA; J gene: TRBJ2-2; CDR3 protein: CATSAPGAGNAGELFF; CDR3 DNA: TGTGCCACCAGTGCCCCTGGGGCCGGGAACGCCGGGGAGCTGTTTTTT
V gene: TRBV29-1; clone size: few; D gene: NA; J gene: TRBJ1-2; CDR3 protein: CSADRRTNYGYTF; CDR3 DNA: TGCAGCGCCGACAGGCGGACTAACTATGGCTACACCTTC
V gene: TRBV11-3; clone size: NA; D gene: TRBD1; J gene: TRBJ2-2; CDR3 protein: CASSLTQDRAASGELFF; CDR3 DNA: TGTGCCAGCAGCTTAACCCAGGACAGGGCAGCATCCGGGGAGCTGTTTTTT
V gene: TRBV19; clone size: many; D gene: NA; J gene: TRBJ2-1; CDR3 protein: CASSKDRSYNEQFF; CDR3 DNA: TGTGCCAGTAGTAAGGATCGCTCCTACAATGAGCAGTTCTTC
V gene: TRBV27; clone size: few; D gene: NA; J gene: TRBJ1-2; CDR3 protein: CASSPTPSNYGCTF; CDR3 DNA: TGTGCCAGCAGTCCAACACCATCTAACTATGGCTGCACCTTC
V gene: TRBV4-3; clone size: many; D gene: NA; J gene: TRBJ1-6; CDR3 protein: CASSQDNSISPLHF; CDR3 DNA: TGCGCCAGCAGCCAAGATAACAGTATTTCACCCCTCCACTTT
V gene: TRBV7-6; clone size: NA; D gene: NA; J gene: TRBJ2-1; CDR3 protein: CASSFGPSGASSYNEQFF; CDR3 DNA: TGTGCCAGCAGCTTTGGCCCCTCCGGGGCTAGCTCCTACAATGAGCAGTTCTTC
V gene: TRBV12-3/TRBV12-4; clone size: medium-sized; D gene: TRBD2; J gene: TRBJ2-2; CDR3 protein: CASSPSGGITGELFF; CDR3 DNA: TGTGCCAGCAGTCCTAGCGGGGGAATCACCGGGGAGCTGTTTTTT
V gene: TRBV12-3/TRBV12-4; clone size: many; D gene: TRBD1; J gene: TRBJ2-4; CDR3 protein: CASRRQGLAKNIQYF; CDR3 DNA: TGTGCCAGCAGGCGACAGGGTCTAGCCAAAAACATTCAGTACTTC
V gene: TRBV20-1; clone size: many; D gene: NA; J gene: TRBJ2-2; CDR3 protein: CSARDDRLSYTGELFF; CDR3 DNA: TGCAGTGCTAGAGATGACAGGCTCTCCTACACCGGGGAGCTGTTTTTT
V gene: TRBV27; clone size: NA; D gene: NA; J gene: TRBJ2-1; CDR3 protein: CASRASGRSYNEQFF; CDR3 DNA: TGTGCCAGCAGGGCAAGCGGGCGCTCCTACAATGAGCAGTTCTTC
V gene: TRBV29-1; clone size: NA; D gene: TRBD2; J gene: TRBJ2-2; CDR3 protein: CSVEDQTSGRVGELFF; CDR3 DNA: TGCAGCGTTGAAGATCAAACTAGCGGGAGAGTCGGGGAGCTGTTTTTT
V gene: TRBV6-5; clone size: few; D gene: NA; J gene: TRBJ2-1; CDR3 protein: CASSYLRDNEQFF; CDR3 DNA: TGTGCCAGCAGTTACCTACGGGACAATGAGCAGTTCTTC
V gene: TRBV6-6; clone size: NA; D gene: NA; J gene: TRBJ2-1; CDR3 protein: CASIRRGTGYNEQFF; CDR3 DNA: TGTGCCAGCATAAGGCGTGGGACTGGGTACAATGAGCAGTTCTTC
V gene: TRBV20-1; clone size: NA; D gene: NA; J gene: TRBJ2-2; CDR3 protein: CSARPEPGGNTRELFF; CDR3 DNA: TGCAGTGCTAGACCCGAGCCAGGGGGGAACACCAGGGAGCTGTTTTTT
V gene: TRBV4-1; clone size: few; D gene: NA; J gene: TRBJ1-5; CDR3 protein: CASSSFAGYNQPQHF; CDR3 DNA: TGCGCCAGCAGCTCCTTTGCGGGGTACAATCAGCCCCAGCATTTT
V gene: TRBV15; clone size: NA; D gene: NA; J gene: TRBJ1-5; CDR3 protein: CATSRDKAGNQPQHF; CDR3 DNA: TGTGCCACCAGCAGAGATAAAGCTGGCAATCAGCCCCAGCATTTT